This T cell receptor (beta chain) stems from a study of blood T cells in healthy people across ages. Study-wide context: Roughly one uniquely barcoded beta molecule per two T cells was captured. General observations from the study: While age rose, TCR beta diversity per million T cells dropped in a roughly linear way.

For the second PCR, which ran for roughly 6 to 12 cycles, a sample-barcoded 5' primer and a J-beta primer mix were used. TCRdb re-called the 5' RACE reads with MiXCR, one entry per CDR3 protein. The sample lists more than 1,400,000 distinct CDR3 sequences; roughly 45% were seen once. About this clonotype itself: Its cognate antigen is unknown.

Trimming pared 0 bases from V and 2 bases from J, leaving 8 bases between. Looked up from germline, CDR1 is LGHDT and CDR2 is YNNKEL (reference sequence). The CDR3 is 15 amino acids. The sequence was obtained from a woman aged 18 to 35 in good health. The sequenced sample was blood. The rearrangement uses TRBV3-1 and TRBJ2-4; TRBD1 is a possible D gene (5 bases). This chain's CDR3 is CASSQEGLTKNIQYF. For the CDR3, the DNA is TGTGCCAGCAGCCAAGAGGGGCTAACCAAAAACATTCAGTACTTC.